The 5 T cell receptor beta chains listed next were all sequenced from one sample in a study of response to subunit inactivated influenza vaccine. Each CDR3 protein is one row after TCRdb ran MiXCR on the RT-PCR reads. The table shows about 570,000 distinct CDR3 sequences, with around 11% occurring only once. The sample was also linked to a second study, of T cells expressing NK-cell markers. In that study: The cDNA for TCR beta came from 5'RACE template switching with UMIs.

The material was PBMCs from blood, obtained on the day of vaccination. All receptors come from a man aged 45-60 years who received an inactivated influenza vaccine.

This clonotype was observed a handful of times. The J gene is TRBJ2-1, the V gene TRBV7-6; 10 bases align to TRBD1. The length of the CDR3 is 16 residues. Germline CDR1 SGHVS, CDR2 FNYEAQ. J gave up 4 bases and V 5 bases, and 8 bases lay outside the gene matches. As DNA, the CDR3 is TGTGCCAGCAGCCCAGCGGGACAGGGGACATACAATGAGCAGTTCTTC. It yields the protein CASSPAGQGTYNEQFF.

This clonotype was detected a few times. The CDR3 spells CASSQLTGTGGPEQYF. The CDR3 coding sequence is TGCGCCAGCAGCCAACTAACCGGGACAGGGGGTCCCGAGCAGTACTTC. The J gene is TRBJ2-7, the V gene TRBV4-1; 11 nucleotides align to TRBD1. There are 16 residues in the CDR3. Trimming cost V 2 bases and J 6 bases; bases outside gene matches: 9. Per germline, CDR1 MGHRA and CDR2 YSYEKL.

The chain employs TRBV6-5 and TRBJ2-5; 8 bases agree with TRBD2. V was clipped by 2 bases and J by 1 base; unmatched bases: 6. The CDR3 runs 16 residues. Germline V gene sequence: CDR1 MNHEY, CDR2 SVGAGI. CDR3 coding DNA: TGTGCCAGCAGTTACCCCGCGGGAGGATTCCAAGAGACCCAGTACTTC. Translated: CASSYPAGGFQETQYF.

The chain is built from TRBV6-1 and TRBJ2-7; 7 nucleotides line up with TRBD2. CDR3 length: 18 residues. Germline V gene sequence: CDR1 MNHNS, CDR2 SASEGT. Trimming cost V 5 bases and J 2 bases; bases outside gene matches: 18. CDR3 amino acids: CASSQYMNLGTTAYEQYF. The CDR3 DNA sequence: TGTGCCAGCAGTCAATACATGAACCTCGGGACTACCGCCTACGAGCAGTACTTC.

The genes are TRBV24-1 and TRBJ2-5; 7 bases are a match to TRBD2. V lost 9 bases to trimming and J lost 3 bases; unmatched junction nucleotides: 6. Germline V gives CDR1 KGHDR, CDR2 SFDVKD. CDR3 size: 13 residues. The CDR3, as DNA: TGTGCCACCTCGGGGGGATGGAAAGAGACCCAGTACTTC. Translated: CATSGGWKETQYF.